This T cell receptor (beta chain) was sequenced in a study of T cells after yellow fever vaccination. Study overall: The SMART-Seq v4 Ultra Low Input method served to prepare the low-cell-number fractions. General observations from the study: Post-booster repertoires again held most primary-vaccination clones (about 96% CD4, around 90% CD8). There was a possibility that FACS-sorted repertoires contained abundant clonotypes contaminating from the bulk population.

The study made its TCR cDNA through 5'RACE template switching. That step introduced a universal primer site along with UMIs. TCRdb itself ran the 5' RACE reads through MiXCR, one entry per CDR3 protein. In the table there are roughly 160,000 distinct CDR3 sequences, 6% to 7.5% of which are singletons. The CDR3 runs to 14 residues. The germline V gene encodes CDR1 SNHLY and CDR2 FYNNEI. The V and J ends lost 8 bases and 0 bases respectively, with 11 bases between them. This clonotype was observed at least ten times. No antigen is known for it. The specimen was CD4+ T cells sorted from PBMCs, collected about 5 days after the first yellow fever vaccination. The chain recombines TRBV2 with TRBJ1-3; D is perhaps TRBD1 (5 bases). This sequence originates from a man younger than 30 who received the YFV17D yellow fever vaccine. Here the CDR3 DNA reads TGTGCCAGCGCAACAGGTCTCTCTGGAAACACCATATATTTT. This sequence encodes CASATGLSGNTIYF.